The TCR beta chain described here comes from a study of PD-1 blockade in classical Hodgkin lymphoma. Measured with immunoSEQ multiplex PCR; TCRdb has only the in-frame clones, and not every one. Here the sample spans some 30,000 clones, roughly 90% being singletons. As to time point: cycle 4 day 1 (C4D1), after five to seven weeks of nivolumab. After autologous stem cell transplantation all patients relapsed, and prior brentuximab vedotin exposure differed between cohorts. Magnetic negative selection purified CD4+ T cells from thawed PBMCs. This CDR3 comprises 11 residues. Germline loops: CDR1 DFQATT, CDR2 SNEGSKA (reference sequence). V lost 1 base, J lost 1 base, and 1 base lay in between.

Here the sequenced sample was CD4+ T cells from blood, taken before the fourth cycle of nivolumab. The receptor was isolated from a human donor with classical Hodgkin lymphoma. The rearrangement joins TRBV20-1 to TRBJ2-5; D not certain. In nucleotides, the CDR3 is TGCAGTGCTAGAGTCCAAGAGACCCAGTACTTC. This codes for CSARVQETQYF.